This T cell receptor (beta chain) is from a study of identical twins. The V gene end was trimmed by 8 bases and the J gene end by 8 bases; junction bases not matched to a gene: 9. Germline CDR1 is SGHVS and CDR2 is FNYEAQ. The CDR3 runs 13 residues. This clonotype showed up many times. TCRdb itself ran the 5' RACE reads through MiXCR, one entry per CDR3 protein. In the table there are about 220,000 distinct CDR3 sequences, around a tenth of which are singletons. The sequence came from a woman younger than 30 in good health. The sample consisted of memory (CD45RO+) T cells sorted from blood. This sequence joins TRBV7-6 and TRBJ1-3, with 7 positions matching TRBD1. Here the CDR3 reads CASSGDRVDTIYF. For the CDR3, the DNA is TGTGCCAGCTCGGGCGACAGGGTAGACACCATATATTTT.